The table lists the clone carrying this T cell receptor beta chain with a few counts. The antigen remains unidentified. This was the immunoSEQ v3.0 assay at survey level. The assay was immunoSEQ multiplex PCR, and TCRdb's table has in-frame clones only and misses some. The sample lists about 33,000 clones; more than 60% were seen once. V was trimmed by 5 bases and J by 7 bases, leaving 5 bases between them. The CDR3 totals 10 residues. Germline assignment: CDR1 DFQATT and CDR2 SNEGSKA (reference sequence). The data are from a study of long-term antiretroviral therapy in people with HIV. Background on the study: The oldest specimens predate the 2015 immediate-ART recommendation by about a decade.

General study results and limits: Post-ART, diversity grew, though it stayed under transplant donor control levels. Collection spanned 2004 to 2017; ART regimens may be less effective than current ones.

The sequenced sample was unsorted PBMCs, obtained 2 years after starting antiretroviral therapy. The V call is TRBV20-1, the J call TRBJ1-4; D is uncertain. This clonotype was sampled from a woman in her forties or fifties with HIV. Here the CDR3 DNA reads TGCAGTGCTCGGGGTGAAAAACTGTTTTTT. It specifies CSARGEKLFF.